The entry below gives a single T cell receptor (beta chain) sequence along with its context. Its antigen is unidentified. This entry comes from a study of cytomegalovirus exposure and HLA in healthy donors. Regarding the study as a whole: The dataset shows that most TCR sequences were rare, while some public TCRs occurred in many donors. Researchers reported from a later analysis that most CMV-associated TCR beta chains appeared HLA-restricted. Other equally common chains were less clonally expanded than HLA-associated TCR beta chains, a later analysis showed.

In the PCR, 60 Vbeta and 13 Jbeta primers were used. The data were produced by immunoSEQ multiplex PCR, yet TCRdb's version contains in-frame clones alone and is incomplete. Of 210,000 or so clones listed, about 85% are singletons. CDR1 MGHDK and CDR2 SYGVNS come from the germline V gene. This CDR3 region has 14 residues. Germline trimming cut 6 bases from V and 7 bases from J; bases unmatched to any gene: 9. There were likely unrecorded immune exposures, though donors were nominally healthy when sampled. This receptor was obtained from a girl between 2 and 10 years old in good health and CMV-seronegative. This chain connects TRBV25-1 to TRBJ2-7; 10 bases agree with TRBD2. Sequencing was performed on PBMCs. The CDR3 protein is CASRAAGGRGEQYF. Here the CDR3 DNA reads TGTGCCAGCAGGGCAGCGGGAGGGCGGGGAGAGCAGTACTTC.